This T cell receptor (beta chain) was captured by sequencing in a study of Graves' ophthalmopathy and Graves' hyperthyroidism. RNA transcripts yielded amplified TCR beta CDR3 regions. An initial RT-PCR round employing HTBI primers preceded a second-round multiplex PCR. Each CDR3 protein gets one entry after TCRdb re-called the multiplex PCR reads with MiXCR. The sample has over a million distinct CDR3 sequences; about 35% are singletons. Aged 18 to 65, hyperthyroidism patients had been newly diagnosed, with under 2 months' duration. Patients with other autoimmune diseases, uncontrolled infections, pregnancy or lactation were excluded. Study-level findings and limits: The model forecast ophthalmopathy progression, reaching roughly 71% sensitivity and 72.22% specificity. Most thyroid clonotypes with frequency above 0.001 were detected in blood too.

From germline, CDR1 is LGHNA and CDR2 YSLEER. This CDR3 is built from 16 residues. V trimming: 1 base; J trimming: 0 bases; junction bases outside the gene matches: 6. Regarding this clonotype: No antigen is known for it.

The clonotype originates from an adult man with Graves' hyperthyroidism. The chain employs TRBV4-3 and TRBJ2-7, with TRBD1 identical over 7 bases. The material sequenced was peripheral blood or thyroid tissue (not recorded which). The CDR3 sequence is CASSQGVPGGSYEQYF. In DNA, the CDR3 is TGCGCCAGCAGCCAAGGTGTGCCAGGGGGCTCCTACGAGCAGTACTTC.